This TCR beta chain was observed in a study of cytomegalovirus exposure and HLA in healthy donors. Use of 60 Vbeta and 13 Jbeta primers characterized the PCR. The assay was immunoSEQ multiplex PCR, and TCRdb's table has in-frame clones only and misses some. The data contain around 210,000 clones, about 77% of them singletons. The sample was PBMCs. The source is a boy aged 5-17 years in good health and CMV-seronegative.

CDR3 nucleotides: TGTGCCAGCAGGCGGGACAGGGACTATGGCTACACCTTC. It translates to CASRRDRDYGYTF. The chain recombines TRBV2 with TRBJ1-2, with TRBD1 matching 9 bases. The V gene's germline CDR1 is SNHLY and CDR2 FYNNEI. With 6 bases clipped from V and 3 bases from J, the junction kept 2 bases outside the gene matches. The CDR3 sequence is 13 residues long. Full variable domain (rest looked up from reference TRBV2 and TRBJ1-2): EPEVTQTPSHQVTQMGQEVILRCVPISNHLYFYWYRQILGQKVEFLVSFYNNEISEKSEIFDDQFSVERPDGSNFTLKIRSTKLEDSAMYFCASRRDRDYGYTFGSGTRLTVV.